Listed below are T cell receptor beta chains from one sample, sequenced in a study of T cells after yellow fever vaccination. Via MiXCR, TCRdb re-called the 5' RACE reads, giving one row per CDR3 protein. The table includes about 340,000 distinct CDR3 sequences, approximately 4% detected once. The specimen comprised PBMCs, sampled 5 days after the yellow fever booster vaccination. The source of these receptors is a man between 18 and 35 years old who received the YFV17D yellow fever vaccine. CDR3s include the opening cysteine and the closing phenylalanine or tryptophan. D genes are given only for firm matches. A row's size may be missing; if present it is once, few, many or a size class.

v_call clone_size d_call cdr3_aa
TRBV18 few TRBD2 CASRVAGLSTDTQYF
TRBV7-6 many - CASSRSSGGASGELFF
TRBV21-1 - - CASSRETSGYQETQYF
TRBV6-4 many TRBD1 CASSDGQGADTQYF
TRBV29-1 few TRBD1 CSTRQGSEKLFF
TRBV7-2 - TRBD2 CASSGTSGGAFYNEQFF
TRBV4-2 few - CASSQVGRKKYNEQFF
TRBV4-1 few TRBD1 CASSQGTGVEQYF
TRBV5-1 medium-sized TRBD1 CASSFGQGSEQYF
TRBV9 - TRBD1 CASSVVGTGEFGYTF
TRBV19 few - CASSIDTATTDTQYF